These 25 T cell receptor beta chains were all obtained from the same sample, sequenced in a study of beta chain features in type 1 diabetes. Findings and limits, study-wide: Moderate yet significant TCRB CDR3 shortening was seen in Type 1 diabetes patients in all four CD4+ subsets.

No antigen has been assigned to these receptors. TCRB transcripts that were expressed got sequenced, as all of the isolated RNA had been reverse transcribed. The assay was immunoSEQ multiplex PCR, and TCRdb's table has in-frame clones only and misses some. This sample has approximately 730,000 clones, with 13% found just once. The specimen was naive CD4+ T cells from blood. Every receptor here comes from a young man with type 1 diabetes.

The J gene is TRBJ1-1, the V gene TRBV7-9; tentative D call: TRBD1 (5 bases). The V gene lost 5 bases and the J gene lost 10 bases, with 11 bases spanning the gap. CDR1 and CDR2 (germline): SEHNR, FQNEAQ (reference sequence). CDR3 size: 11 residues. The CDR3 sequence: CASSRRAPAFF. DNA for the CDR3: TGTGCCAGCAGCCGCAGGGCCCCAGCTTTCTTT. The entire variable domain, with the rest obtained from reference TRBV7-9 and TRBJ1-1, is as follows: DTGVSQNPRHKITKRGQNVTFRCDPISEHNRLYWYRQTLGQGPEFLTYFQNEAQLEKSRLLSDRFSAERPKGSFSTLEIQRTEQGDSAMYLCASSRRAPAFFGQGTRLTVV.

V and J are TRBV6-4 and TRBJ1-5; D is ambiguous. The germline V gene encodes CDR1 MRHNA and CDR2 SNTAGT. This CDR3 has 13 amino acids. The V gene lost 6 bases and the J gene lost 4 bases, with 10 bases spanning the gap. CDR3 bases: TGTGCCAGCAGCGCGGACGGGAATCAGCCCCAGCATTTT. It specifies CASSADGNQPQHF.

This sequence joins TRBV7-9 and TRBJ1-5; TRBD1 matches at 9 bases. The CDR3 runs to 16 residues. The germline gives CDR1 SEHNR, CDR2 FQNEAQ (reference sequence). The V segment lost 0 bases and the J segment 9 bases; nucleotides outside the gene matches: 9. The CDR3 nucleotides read TGTGCCAGCAGCTTAGCAACAGGGGGCCTTAGTTGGCCCCAGCATTTT. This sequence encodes CASSLATGGLSWPQHF.

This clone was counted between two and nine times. The CDR3 sequence: CASSLDLSNQPQHF. The CDR3 DNA sequence: TGTGCCAGCAGCTTGGACCTAAGCAATCAGCCCCAGCATTTT. The J gene is TRBJ1-5, the V gene TRBV7-9, with unresolved D. Germline CDR1 is SEHNR and CDR2 is FQNEAQ (reference sequence). The length of the CDR3 is 14 residues. V lost 3 bases and J 1 base, leaving 7 bases between the germline ends.

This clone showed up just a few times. CDR3 sequence reads: CASRINFQETQYF. In DNA, the CDR3 is TGTGCCAGCAGGATCAACTTCCAAGAGACCCAGTACTTC. V usage is TRBV6-5 and J usage is TRBJ2-5, with unresolved D. V was pared by 6 bases and J by 1 base, with 9 bases between. Germline assignment: CDR1 MNHEY and CDR2 SVGAGI. CDR3 length: 13 amino acids.

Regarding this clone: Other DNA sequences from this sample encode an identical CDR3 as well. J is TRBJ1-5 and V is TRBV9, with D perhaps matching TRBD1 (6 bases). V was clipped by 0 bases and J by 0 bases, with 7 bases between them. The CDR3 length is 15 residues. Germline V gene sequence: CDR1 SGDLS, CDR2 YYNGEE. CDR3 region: CASSVAGDSNQPQHF. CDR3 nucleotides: TGTGCCAGCAGCGTAGCAGGGGATAGCAATCAGCCCCAGCATTTT.

CDR3 DNA: TGTGCCAGCAGCCCTCAGGGGGGGATGTCAGATACGCAGTATTTT. Protein sequence: CASSPQGGMSDTQYF. The chain couples TRBV7-2 to TRBJ2-3; perhaps D is TRBD1 or TRBD2 (7 bases each). Trimming cost V 5 bases and J 4 bases, with 16 bases left between them. CDR1 SGHTA and CDR2 FQGNSA come from the germline V gene. This CDR3 spans 15 amino acids.

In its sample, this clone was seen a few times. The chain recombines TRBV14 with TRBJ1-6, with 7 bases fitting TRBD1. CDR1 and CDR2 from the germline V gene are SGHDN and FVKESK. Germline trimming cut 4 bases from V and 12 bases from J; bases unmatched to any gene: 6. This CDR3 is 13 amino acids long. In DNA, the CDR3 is TGTGCCAGCAGCCCTTGGACAGGCCGACCCCTCCACTTT. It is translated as CASSPWTGRPLHF.

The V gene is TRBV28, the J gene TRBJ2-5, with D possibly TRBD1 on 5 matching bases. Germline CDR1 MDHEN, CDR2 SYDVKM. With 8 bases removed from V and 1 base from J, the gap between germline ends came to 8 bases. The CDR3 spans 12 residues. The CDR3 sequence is CASRRAQETQYF. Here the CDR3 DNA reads TGTGCCAGCCGCAGGGCCCAAGAGACCCAGTACTTC.

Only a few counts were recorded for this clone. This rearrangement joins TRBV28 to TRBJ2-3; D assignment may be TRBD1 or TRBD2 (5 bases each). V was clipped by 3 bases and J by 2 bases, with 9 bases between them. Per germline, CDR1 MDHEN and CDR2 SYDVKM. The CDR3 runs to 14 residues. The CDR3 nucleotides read TGTGCCAGCAGTTTGGGGGATAACACAGATACGCAGTATTTT. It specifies CASSLGDNTDTQYF.

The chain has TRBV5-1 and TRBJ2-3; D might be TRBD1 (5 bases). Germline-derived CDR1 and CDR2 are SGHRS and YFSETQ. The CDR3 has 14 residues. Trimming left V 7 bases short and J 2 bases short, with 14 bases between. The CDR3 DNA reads TGCGCCAGCGCAACAGGACCCGCCACAGATACGCAGTATTTT. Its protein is CASATGPATDTQYF.

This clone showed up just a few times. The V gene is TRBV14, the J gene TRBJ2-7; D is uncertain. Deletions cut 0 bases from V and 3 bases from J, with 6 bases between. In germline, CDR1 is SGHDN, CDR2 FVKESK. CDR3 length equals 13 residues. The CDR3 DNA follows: TGTGCCAGCAGCCAAGACGAGCTCTACGAGCAGTACTTC. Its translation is CASSQDELYEQYF. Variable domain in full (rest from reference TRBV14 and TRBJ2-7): EAGVTQFPSHSVIEKGQTVTLRCDPISGHDNLYWYRRVMGKEIKFLLHFVKESKQDESGMPNNRFLAERTGGTYSTLKVQPAELEDSGVYFCASSQDELYEQYFGPGTRLTVT.

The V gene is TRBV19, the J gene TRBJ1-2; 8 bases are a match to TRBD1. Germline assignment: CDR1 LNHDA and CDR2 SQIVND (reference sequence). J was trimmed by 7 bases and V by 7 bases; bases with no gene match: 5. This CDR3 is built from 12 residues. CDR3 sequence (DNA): TGTGCCAGTACCAAGACAGGGGTTGGCTACACCTTC. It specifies CASTKTGVGYTF.

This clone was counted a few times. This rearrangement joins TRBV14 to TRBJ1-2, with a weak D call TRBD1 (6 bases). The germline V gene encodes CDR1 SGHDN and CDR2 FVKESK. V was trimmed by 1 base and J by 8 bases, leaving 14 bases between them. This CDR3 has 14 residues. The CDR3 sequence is CASSQAVKGDGYTF. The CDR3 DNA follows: TGTGCCAGCAGCCAAGCCGTGAAGGGGGACGGCTACACCTTC.

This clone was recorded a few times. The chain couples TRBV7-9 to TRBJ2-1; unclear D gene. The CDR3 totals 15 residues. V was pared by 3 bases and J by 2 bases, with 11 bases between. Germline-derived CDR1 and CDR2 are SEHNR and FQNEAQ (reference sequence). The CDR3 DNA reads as TGTGCCAGCAGCTTCCGACCGGAGACCTACAATGAGCAGTTCTTC. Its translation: CASSFRPETYNEQFF.

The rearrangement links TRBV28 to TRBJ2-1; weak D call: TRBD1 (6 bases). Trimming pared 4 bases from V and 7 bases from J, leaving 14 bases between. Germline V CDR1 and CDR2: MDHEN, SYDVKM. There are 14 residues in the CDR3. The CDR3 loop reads CASSSGVLENEQFF. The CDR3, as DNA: TGTGCCAGCAGTTCAGGGGTTTTGGAGAATGAGCAGTTCTTC.

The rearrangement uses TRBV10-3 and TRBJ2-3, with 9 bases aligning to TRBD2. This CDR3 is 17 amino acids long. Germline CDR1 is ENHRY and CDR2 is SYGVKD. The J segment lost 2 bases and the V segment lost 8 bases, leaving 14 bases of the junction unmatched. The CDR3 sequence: CAISYGLAGILTDTQYF. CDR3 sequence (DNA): TGTGCCATCTCATATGGCCTAGCGGGGATACTCACAGATACGCAGTATTTT.

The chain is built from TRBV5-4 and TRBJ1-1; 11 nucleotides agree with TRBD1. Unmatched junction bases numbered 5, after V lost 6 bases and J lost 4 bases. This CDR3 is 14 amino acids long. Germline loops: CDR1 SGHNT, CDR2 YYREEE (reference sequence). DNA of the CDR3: TGTGCCAGCACCGGACAGGGGGCGGGCACTGAAGCTTTCTTT. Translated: CASTGQGAGTEAFF.

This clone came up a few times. Here the CDR3 DNA reads TGCGCCAGCAGCCAAGATCAGGGCACGAACACCGGGGAGCTGTTTTTT. This sequence encodes CASSQDQGTNTGELFF. The V and J genes are TRBV4-1 and TRBJ2-2, with D tentatively TRBD1 (5 bases). Trimming pared 0 bases from V and 0 bases from J, leaving 8 bases between. Germline V gene data show CDR1 as MGHRA and CDR2 as YSYEKL. CDR3 length: 16 residues.

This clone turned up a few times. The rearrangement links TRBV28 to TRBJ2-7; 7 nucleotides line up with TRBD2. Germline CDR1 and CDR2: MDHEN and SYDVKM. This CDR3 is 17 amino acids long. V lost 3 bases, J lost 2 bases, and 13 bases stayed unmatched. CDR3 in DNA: TGTGCCAGCAGTTTGAAGGTACAGGAAGCGGGGACCTACGAGCAGTACTTC. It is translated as CASSLKVQEAGTYEQYF.

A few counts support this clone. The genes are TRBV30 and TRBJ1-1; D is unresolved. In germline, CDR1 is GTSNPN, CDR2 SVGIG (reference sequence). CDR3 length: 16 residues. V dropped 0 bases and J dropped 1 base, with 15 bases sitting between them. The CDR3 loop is CAWSVRTVSWNTEAFF. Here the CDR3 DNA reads TGTGCCTGGAGTGTACGTACAGTGAGTTGGAACACTGAAGCTTTCTTT.

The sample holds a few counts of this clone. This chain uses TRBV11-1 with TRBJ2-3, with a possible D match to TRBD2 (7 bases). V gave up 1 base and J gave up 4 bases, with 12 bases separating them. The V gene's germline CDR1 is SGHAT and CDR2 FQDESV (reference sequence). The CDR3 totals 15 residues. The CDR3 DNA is TGTGCCAGCAGCTTAGTGACGGGGGGCTCAGATACGCAGTATTTT. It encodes CASSLVTGGSDTQYF.

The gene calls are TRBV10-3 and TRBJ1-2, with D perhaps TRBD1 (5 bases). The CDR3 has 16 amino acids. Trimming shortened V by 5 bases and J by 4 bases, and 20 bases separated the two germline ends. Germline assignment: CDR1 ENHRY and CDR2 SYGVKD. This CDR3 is CAISHTGRTATYGYTF. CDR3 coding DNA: TGTGCCATCAGTCATACGGGACGCACCGCTACCTATGGCTACACCTTC.

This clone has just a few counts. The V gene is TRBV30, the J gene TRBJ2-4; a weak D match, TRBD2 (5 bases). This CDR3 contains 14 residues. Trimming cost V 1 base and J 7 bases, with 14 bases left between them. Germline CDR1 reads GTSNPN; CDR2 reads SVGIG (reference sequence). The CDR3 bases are TGTGCCTGGAGTGGATCCATCGGGGATAACATTCAGTACTTC. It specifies CAWSGSIGDNIQYF.

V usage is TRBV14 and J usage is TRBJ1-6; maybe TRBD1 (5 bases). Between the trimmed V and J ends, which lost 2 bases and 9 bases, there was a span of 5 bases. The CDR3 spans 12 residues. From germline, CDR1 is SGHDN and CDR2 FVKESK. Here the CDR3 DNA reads TGTGCCAGCAGCCAACAGGGTTCACCCCTCCACTTT. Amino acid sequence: CASSQQGSPLHF.